The entry that follows covers one T cell receptor beta chain sequence. Its antigen is unknown. The data originate from a study of cytomegalovirus exposure and HLA in healthy donors. General study results and limits: About 90% or about 30% of the time was how often most TCR beta V segments were productive, according to an earlier analysis. Presence/absence analyses supposed approximately even sequencing depth among donors. HLA alleles were associated with 18,000 or so TCR beta sequences in a later analysis at 0.05 false discovery rate.

V was cut by 4 bases and J by 5 bases, with 13 bases left in between. Germline loops: CDR1 SGHDT, CDR2 YYEEEE. This CDR3 has 14 residues. Each donor's status was that of a healthy bone marrow donor. PCR amplification relied on 60 Vbeta primers (plus 13 Jbeta primers). Assay: immunoSEQ multiplex PCR; the TCRdb copy retains only in-frame clones and omits some. The data show 150,000 or so clones, with approximately 84% seen just once and 1.3% held by the top ten. This sequence joins TRBV5-6 and TRBJ1-3, with D possibly TRBD1 on 5 matching bases. Sequencing input: PBMCs. This sequence originates from a man aged 45-65 years in good health and CMV-seropositive. The CDR3 nucleotides read TGTGCCAGCAGCCCGCGGGGCGTACGAAACACCATATATTTT. Protein: CASSPRGVRNTIYF.